The following is a T cell receptor (beta chain) sequence with its context. Between the trimmed V and J ends, which lost 0 bases and 9 bases, there was a span of 5 bases. The CDR3 sequence is 11 residues long. In germline, CDR1 is MNHEY, CDR2 SVGAGI. Generated by immunoSEQ multiplex PCR, the TCRdb table keeps only in-frame clones and is missing some. The sample has under 140,000 clones; roughly nine tenths are singletons. The source of the sample is a study of cytomegalovirus exposure and HLA in healthy donors. The chain joins TRBV6-5 to TRBJ1-1; D is undetermined. The clonotype was recovered from a woman aged 18-35 years in good health and CMV-seronegative. Material: PBMCs. The CDR3, as DNA: TGTGCCAGCAGTTACTCGGGCAAAGCTTTCTTT. Its translation is CASSYSGKAFF.